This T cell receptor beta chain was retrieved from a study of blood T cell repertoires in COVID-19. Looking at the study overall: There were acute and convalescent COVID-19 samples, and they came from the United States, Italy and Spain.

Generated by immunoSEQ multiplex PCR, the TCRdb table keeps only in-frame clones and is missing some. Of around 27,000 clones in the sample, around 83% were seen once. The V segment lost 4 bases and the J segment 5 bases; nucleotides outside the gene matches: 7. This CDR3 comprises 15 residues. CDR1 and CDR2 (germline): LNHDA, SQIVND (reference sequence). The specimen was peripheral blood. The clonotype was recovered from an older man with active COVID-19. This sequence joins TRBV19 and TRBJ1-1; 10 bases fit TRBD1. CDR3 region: CASSTADRGLTEAFF. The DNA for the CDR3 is TGTGCCAGTAGTACCGCCGACAGGGGGCTGACTGAAGCTTTCTTT. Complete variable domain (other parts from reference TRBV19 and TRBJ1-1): DGGITQSPKYLFRKEGQNVTLSCEQNLNHDAMYWYRQDPGQGLRLIYYSQIVNDFQKGDIAEGYSVSREKKESFPLTVTSAQKNPTAFYLCASSTADRGLTEAFFGQGTRLTVV.